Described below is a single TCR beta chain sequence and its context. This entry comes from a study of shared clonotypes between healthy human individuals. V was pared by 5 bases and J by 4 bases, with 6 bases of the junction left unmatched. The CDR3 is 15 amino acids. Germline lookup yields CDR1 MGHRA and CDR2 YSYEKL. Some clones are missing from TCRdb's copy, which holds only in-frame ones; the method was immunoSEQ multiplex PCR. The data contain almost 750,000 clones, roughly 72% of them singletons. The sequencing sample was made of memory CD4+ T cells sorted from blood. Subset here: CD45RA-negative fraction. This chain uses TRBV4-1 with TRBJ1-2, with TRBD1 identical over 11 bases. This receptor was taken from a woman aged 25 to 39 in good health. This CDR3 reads CASSARGQGAYGYTF. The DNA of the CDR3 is TGCGCCAGCAGCGCCCGAGGACAGGGGGCCTATGGCTACACCTTC.